These 17 T cell receptor beta chains share one sample of origin, sequenced in a study of T cells after yellow fever vaccination. TCRdb processed the 5' RACE reads anew with MiXCR; each CDR3 protein has one entry. The sample has more than 300,000 distinct CDR3 sequences, about 10% seen once. Sequenced here: CD4+ T cells sorted from PBMCs, sampled 45 days after the yellow fever booster vaccination. These receptors were collected from a man between 18 and 29 years old who received the YFV17D yellow fever vaccine.

The chain couples TRBV3-1 to TRBJ1-6, with a tentative D call TRBD1 (6 bases). The germline V gene encodes CDR1 LGHDT and CDR2 YNNKEL (reference sequence). V lost 0 bases and J lost 9, with 9 bases in between. The CDR3 runs to 14 residues. CDR3 region: CASSQDRGGSPLHF. Here the CDR3 DNA reads TGTGCCAGCAGCCAAGACAGGGGTGGTTCACCCCTCCACTTT.

The J gene is TRBJ2-7, the V gene TRBV7-3; possible D gene TRBD1, 5 bases. Germline CDR1 and CDR2: SGHTA and FQGTGA. The CDR3 is 13 amino acids. V lost 5 bases, J lost 6 bases, and 14 bases lay in between. CDR3 nucleotide sequence: TGTGCCAGCAGCACCATGCAGGGTTCCGAGCAGTACTTC. It encodes CASSTMQGSEQYF.

This clonotype was seen a handful of times. The rearrangement uses TRBV12-3 or TRBV12-4 and TRBJ1-1; 8 nucleotides match TRBD1. Losses at the gene ends were 6 bases for V and 4 bases for J; bases not matched to a gene: 13. The CDR3 is 16 residues long. Here the CDR3 DNA reads TGTGCCAGCAGCCTAGGGCAGGGGGCTGGGGGCACTGAAGCTTTCTTT. Encoded protein: CASSLGQGAGGTEAFF.

This clonotype was seen more than once but under ten times. The chain carries TRBV12-3 or TRBV12-4 and TRBJ2-3; D unclear. This CDR3 has 11 amino acids. Between the trimmed V and J ends, which lost 8 bases and 6 bases, there was a span of 9 bases. CDR3 nucleotide sequence: TGTGCCAGCTCGAACGGTGATACGCAGTATTTT. It is translated as CASSNGDTQYF.

The sample holds many counts of this clonotype. This rearrangement joins TRBV29-1 to TRBJ2-1, with 10 bases identical to TRBD2. CDR1 and CDR2 (germline): SQVTM, ANQGSEA. V lost 7 bases and J lost 0; bases outside the gene matches: 3. CDR3 length: 14 residues. The CDR3 nucleotides are TGCAGCGCTTCTAGCGGGAGCTCCTACAATGAGCAGTTCTTC. Translated, it gives CSASSGSSYNEQFF.

V gene TRBV7-8 combines with J gene TRBJ1-5; TRBD1 might be the D (6 bases). The CDR3 has 15 amino acids. In germline, CDR1 is SGHVS, CDR2 FQNEAQ. Trimming stripped 4 bases from V and 0 bases from J, with 10 bases between. The DNA of the CDR3 is TGTGCCAGCAGCTCCCGCAGGGGTAGCAATCAGCCCCAGCATTTT. This translates into CASSSRRGSNQPQHF.

In its sample, this clonotype was seen a few times. This rearrangement joins TRBV19 to TRBJ2-7; D gene unclear. The length of the CDR3 is 12 residues. Trimming removed 10 bases at V and 5 bases at J, with 15 bases between. Germline V gene sequence: CDR1 LNHDA, CDR2 SQIVND (reference sequence). CDR3 loop: CATGISEDEQYF. The CDR3 DNA sequence: TGTGCCACCGGAATTTCCGAGGACGAGCAGTACTTC.

This clonotype came up a few times. The genes are TRBV20-1 and TRBJ2-2; 8 bases fit TRBD2. Trimming at V came to 5 bases and at J to 3 bases, leaving 8 bases not matched to a gene. The germline V gene has CDR1 DFQATT and CDR2 SNEGSKA (reference sequence). This CDR3 has 15 amino acids. The CDR3 protein is CSASPLAGYTGELFF. CDR3 in DNA: TGCAGTGCTTCTCCCTTAGCGGGGTACACCGGGGAGCTGTTTTTT.

The chain combines TRBV5-4 with TRBJ2-2, with D possibly TRBD1 on 6 matching bases. CDR3 length equals 15 residues. The V gene lost 2 bases and the J gene lost 7 bases, with 15 bases spanning the gap. The germline gives CDR1 SGHNT, CDR2 YYREEE (reference sequence). The CDR3 reads CASSLKTGRFGELFF. CDR3 DNA: TGTGCCAGCAGCTTAAAAACAGGGCGGTTCGGGGAGCTGTTTTTT.

The CDR3 bases are TGCAGTGCTACCCCCGGGACTGGGTCCTACGAGCAGTACTTC. It specifies CSATPGTGSYEQYF. The chain has TRBV20-1 and TRBJ2-7, with D possibly TRBD2 on 6 matching bases. The CDR3 totals 14 residues. The V gene's germline CDR1 is DFQATT and CDR2 SNEGSKA (reference sequence). With 4 bases removed from V and 1 base from J, the gap between germline ends came to 14 bases.

This clonotype turned up a few times. The rearrangement joins TRBV4-3 to TRBJ1-5; a possible D gene is TRBD1 (6 bases). Trimming cost V 4 bases and J 6 bases, with 13 bases left between them. Per the germline V gene, CDR1 is LGHNA and CDR2 is YSLEER. The CDR3 length is 14 residues. CDR3 nucleotide sequence: TGCGCCAGCAGCCTTCAAACACAGGGTCAGCCCCAGCATTTT. Translated, it gives CASSLQTQGQPQHF.

This clonotype has only a few counts. The J gene is TRBJ2-3, the V gene TRBV7-2; D is uncertain. CDR1 is SGHTA, CDR2 FQGNSA, per germline. Trimming left V 1 base short and J 6 bases short, with 11 bases between. CDR3 length: 14 residues. CDR3 nucleotides: TGTGCCAGCAGCTTAGACCTAACCAGGGATACGCAGTATTTT. Protein sequence: CASSLDLTRDTQYF.

The chain carries TRBV6-1 and TRBJ2-3; TRBD2 matches 9 bases. Germline CDR1 MNHNS, CDR2 SASEGT. J lost 7 bases, V lost 0 bases, and 11 bases had no gene match. The CDR3 has 17 amino acids. In nucleotides, the CDR3 is TGTGCCAGCAGTGAAGCGCTCAGCGGGGGGAATATGAATACGCAGTATTTT. Translation: CASSEALSGGNMNTQYF.

The genes are TRBV5-8 and TRBJ1-5; possibly TRBD1 for D (5 bases). The CDR3 totals 15 residues. Trimming stripped 3 bases from V and 4 bases from J, with 14 bases between. Germline CDR1 and CDR2: SGHTS and YDEGEE. The CDR3 DNA reads TGTGCCAGCAGCTCGGGGGACCAACCGAATCAGCCCCAGCATTTT. This encodes CASSSGDQPNQPQHF. The full variable domain, completed using reference TRBV5-8 and TRBJ1-5, is EAGVTQSPTHLIKTRGQQATLRCSPISGHTSVYWYQQALGLGLQFLLWYDEGEERNRGNFPPRFSGRQFPNYSSELNVNALELEDSALYLCASSSGDQPNQPQHFGDGTRLSIL.

This clonotype was seen only a few times. This sequence joins TRBV20-1 and TRBJ2-3; 8 bases agree with TRBD2. The CDR3 is made up of 14 amino acids. Germline-derived CDR1 and CDR2 are DFQATT and SNEGSKA (reference sequence). V shed 6 bases, J shed 6 bases, and the junction held 11 bases outside the gene matches. The CDR3 nucleotides are TGCAGTGCGAGTCGGGGGGGCAATCCCGATACGCAGTATTTT. Amino acid sequence: CSASRGGNPDTQYF.

The CDR3 loop reads CASSQDQNVWVQYF. CDR3 DNA sequence: TGCGCCAGCAGCCAAGACCAAAACGTGTGGGTTCAGTACTTC. The chain employs TRBV4-1 and TRBJ2-4; D unresolved. Germline loops: CDR1 MGHRA, CDR2 YSYEKL. V was shortened by 0 bases and J by 11 bases, with 14 bases between the two germline ends. The length of the CDR3 is 14 residues.

The V gene is TRBV11-2, the J gene TRBJ2-1, with 12 bases fitting TRBD2. J was trimmed by 10 bases and V by 1 base; bases with no gene match: 8. The length of the CDR3 is 16 residues. Germline V gene sequence: CDR1 SGHAT, CDR2 FQNNGV. The CDR3 sequence is CASSLVSRLAGGEQFF. The CDR3 DNA follows: TGTGCCAGCAGCTTAGTCAGTCGGCTAGCGGGGGGGGAGCAGTTCTTC.